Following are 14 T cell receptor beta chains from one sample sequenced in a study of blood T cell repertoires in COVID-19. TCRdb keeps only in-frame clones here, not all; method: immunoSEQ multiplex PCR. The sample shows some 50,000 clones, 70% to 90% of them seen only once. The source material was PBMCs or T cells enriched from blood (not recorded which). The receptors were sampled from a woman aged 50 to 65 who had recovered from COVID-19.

CDR3 in amino acids: CASSLTSGAPNNEQFF. Written as DNA, the CDR3 is TGTGCCAGCAGCCTGACTAGCGGGGCCCCTAACAATGAGCAGTTCTTC. V and J are TRBV7-2 and TRBJ2-1; 11 bases are a match to TRBD2. V gave up 5 bases and J gave up 5 bases; unmatched junction bases: 8. CDR3 size: 16 residues. Germline CDR1 reads SGHTA; CDR2 reads FQGNSA. The full variable domain, in which reference TRBV7-2 and TRBJ2-1 provide the parts outside the CDR3, is GAGVSQSPSNKVTEKGKDVELRCDPISGHTALYWYRQSLGQGLEFLIYFQGNSAPDKSGLPSDRFSAERTGGSVSTLTIQRTQQEDSAVYLCASSLTSGAPNNEQFFGPGTRLTVL.

CDR3 nucleotides: TGTGCCAGCATTCCTACCGGGGGGCCGAAAAACATTCAGTACTTC. This gives the protein CASIPTGGPKNIQYF. The chain is built from TRBV7-9 and TRBJ2-4, with a possible D match to TRBD2 (7 bases). The V end lost 7 bases, the J end lost 4 bases, and 17 bases lay between the germline ends. The CDR3 consists of 15 residues. Germline values: CDR1 SEHNR, CDR2 FQNEAQ (reference sequence).

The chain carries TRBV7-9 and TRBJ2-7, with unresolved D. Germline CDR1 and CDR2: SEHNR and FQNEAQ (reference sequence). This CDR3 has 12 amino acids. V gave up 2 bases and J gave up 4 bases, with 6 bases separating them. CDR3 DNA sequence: TGTGCCAGCAGCTTAATAGCTTACGAGCAGTACTTC. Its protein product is CASSLIAYEQYF.

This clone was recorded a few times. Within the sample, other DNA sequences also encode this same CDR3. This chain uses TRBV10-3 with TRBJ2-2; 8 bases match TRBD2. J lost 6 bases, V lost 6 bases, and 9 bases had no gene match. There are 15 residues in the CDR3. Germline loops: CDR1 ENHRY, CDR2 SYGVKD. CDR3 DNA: TGTGCCATCAGCCCCGGGACTAGTCCTTCCGGGGAGCTGTTTTTT. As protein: CAISPGTSPSGELFF.

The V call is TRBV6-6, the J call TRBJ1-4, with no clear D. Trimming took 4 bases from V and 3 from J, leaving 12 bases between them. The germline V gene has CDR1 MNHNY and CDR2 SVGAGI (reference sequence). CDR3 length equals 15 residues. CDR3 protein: CASSFDPAANEKLFF. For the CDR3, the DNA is TGTGCCAGCAGTTTCGACCCGGCGGCTAATGAAAAACTGTTTTTT.

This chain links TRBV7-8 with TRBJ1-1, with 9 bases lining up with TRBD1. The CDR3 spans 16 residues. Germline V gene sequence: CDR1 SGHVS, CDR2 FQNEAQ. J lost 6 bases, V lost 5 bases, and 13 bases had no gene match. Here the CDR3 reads CASSPRRDRVVAEAFF. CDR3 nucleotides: TGTGCCAGCAGCCCGCGCCGGGACAGGGTTGTCGCTGAAGCTTTCTTT.

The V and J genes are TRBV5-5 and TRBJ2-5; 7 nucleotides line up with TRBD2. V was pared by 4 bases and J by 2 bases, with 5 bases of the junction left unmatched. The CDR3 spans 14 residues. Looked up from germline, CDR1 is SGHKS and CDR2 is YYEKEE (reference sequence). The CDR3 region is CASSRAGGQETQYF. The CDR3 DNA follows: TGTGCCAGCAGCCGTGCCGGGGGGCAAGAGACCCAGTACTTC. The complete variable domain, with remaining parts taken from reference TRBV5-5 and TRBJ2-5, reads DAGVTQSPTHLIKTRGQQVTLRCSPISGHKSVSWYQQVLGQGPQFIFQYYEKEERGRGNFPDRFSARQFPNYSSELNVNALLLGDSALYLCASSRAGGQETQYFGPGTRLLVL.

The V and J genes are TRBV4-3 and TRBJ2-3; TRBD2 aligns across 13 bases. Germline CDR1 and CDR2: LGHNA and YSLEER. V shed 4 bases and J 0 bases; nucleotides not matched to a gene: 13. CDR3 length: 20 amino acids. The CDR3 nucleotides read TGCGCCAGCAGCCCGAGAGGACTAGCGGGGGACCTTCCTAGCACAGATACGCAGTATTTT. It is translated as CASSPRGLAGDLPSTDTQYF.

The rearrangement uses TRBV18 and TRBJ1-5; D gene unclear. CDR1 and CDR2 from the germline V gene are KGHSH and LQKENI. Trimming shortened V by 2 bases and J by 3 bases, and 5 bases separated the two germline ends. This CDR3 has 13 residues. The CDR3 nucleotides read TGTGCCAGCTCACCAGAGCCCAATCAGCCCCAGCATTTT. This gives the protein CASSPEPNQPQHF.

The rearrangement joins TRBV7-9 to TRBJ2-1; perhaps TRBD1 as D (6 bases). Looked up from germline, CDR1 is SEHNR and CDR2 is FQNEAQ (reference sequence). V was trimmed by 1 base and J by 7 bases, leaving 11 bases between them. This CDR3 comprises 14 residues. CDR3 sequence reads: CASSLGQAGNEQFF. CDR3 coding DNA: TGTGCCAGCAGCTTAGGACAGGCTGGAAATGAGCAGTTCTTC.

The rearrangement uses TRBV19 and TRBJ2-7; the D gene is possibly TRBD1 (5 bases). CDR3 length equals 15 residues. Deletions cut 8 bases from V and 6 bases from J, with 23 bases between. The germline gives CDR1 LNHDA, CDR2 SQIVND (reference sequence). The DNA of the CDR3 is TGTGCCAGTGGGTCCGGGCAGGGCATCCCATCCGAGCAGTACTTC. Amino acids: CASGSGQGIPSEQYF. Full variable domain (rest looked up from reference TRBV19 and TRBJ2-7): DGGITQSPKYLFRKEGQNVTLSCEQNLNHDAMYWYRQDPGQGLRLIYYSQIVNDFQKGDIAEGYSVSREKKESFPLTVTSAQKNPTAFYLCASGSGQGIPSEQYFGPGTRLTVT.

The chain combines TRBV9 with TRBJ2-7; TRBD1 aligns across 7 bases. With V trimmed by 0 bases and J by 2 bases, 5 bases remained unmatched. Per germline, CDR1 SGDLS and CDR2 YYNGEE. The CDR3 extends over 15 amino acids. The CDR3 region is CASSVGSDRTYEQYF. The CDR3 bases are TGTGCCAGCAGCGTAGGTTCGGACAGGACCTACGAGCAGTACTTC.

The CDR3 bases are TGTGCCAGCAGCTTATCCAGGGGTTCACCCCTCCACTTT. This encodes CASSLSRGSPLHF. V is TRBV7-2 and J is TRBJ1-6; tentatively, D is TRBD1 (6 bases). The germline V gene encodes CDR1 SGHTA and CDR2 FQGNSA. The CDR3 loop spans 13 amino acids. The V gene lost 2 bases and the J gene lost 9 bases, with 8 bases spanning the gap. Complete variable domain (other parts from reference TRBV7-2 and TRBJ1-6): GAGVSQSPSNKVTEKGKDVELRCDPISGHTALYWYRQSLGQGLEFLIYFQGNSAPDKSGLPSDRFSAERTGGSVSTLTIQRTQQEDSAVYLCASSLSRGSPLHFGNGTRLTVT.

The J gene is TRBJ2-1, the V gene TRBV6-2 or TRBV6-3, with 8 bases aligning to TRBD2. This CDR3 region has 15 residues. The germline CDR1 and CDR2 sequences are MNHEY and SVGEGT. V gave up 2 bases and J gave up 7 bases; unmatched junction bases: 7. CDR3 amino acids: CASSYMSGSKNEQFF. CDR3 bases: TGTGCCAGCAGTTACATGAGCGGGAGTAAGAATGAGCAGTTCTTC.